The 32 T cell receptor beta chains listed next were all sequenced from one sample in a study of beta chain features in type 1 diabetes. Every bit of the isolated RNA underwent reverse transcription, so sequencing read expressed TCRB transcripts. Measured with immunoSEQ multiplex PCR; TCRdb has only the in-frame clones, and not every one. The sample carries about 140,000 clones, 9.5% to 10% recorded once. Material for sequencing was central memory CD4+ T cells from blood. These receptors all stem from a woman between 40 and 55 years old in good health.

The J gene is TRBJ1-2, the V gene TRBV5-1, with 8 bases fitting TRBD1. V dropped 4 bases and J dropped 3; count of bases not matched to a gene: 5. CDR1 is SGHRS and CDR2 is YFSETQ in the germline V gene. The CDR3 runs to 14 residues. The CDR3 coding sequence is TGCGCCAGCAGCATTGGACAGGGCCACTATGGCTACACCTTC. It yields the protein CASSIGQGHYGYTF.

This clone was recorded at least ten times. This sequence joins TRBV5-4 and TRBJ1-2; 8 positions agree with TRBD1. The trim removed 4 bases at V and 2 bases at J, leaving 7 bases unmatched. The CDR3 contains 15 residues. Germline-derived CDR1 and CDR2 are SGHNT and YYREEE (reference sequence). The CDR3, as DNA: TGTGCCAGCAGCATAGACAGGGGAAAGAACTATGGCTACACCTTC. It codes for CASSIDRGKNYGYTF.

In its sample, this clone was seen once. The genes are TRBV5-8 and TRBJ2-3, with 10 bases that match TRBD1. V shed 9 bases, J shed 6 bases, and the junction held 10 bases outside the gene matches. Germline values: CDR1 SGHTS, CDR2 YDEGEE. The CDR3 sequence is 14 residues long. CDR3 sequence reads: CAIGLGQGWDTQYF. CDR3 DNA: TGTGCCATCGGCCTGGGACAGGGGTGGGATACGCAGTATTTT.

CDR3 sequence (DNA): TGTGCCAGTACCATGACAGGGCTCACTGAAGCTTTCTTT. Protein: CASTMTGLTEAFF. The gene calls are TRBV19 and TRBJ1-1, with 7 nucleotides matching TRBD1. With 7 bases clipped from V and 4 bases from J, the junction kept 6 bases outside the gene matches. Germline CDR1 LNHDA, CDR2 SQIVND (reference sequence). The CDR3 contains 13 residues. Together with reference TRBV19 and TRBJ1-1, the CDR3 gives the full variable domain: DGGITQSPKYLFRKEGQNVTLSCEQNLNHDAMYWYRQDPGQGLRLIYYSQIVNDFQKGDIAEGYSVSREKKESFPLTVTSAQKNPTAFYLCASTMTGLTEAFFGQGTRLTVV.

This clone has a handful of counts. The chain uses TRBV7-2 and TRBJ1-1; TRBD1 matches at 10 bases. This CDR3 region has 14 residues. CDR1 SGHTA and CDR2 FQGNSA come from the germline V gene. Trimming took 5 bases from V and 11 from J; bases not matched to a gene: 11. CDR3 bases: TGTGCCAGCAGCGCCGACAGGGGGCTAGGTTCGGCTTTCTTT. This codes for CASSADRGLGSAFF.

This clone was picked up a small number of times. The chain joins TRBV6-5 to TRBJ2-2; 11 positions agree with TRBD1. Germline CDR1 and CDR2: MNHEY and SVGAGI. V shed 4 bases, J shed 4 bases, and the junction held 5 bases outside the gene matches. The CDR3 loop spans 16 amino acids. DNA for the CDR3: TGTGCCAGCAGTTCCCGGACAGGGGGCGGCACCGGGGAGCTGTTTTTT. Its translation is CASSSRTGGGTGELFF.

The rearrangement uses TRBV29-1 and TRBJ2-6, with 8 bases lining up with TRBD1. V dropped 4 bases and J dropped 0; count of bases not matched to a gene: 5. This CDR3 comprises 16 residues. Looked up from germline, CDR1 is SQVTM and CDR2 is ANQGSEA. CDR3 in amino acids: CSVVGTGSSGANVLTF. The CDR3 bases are TGCAGCGTTGTAGGGACAGGAAGCTCTGGGGCCAACGTCCTGACTTTC.

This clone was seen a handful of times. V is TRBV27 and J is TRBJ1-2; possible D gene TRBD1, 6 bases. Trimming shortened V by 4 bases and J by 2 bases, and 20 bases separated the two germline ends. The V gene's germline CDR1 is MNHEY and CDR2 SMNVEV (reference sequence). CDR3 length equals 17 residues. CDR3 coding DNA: TGTGCCAGCAGTTATGGGGCGGGCAGGGGAGTCAACTATGGCTACACCTTC. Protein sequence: CASSYGAGRGVNYGYTF.

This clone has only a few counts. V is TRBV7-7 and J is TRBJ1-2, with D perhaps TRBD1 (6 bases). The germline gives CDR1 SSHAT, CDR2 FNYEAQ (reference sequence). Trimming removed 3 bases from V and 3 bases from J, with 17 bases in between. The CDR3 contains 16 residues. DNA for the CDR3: TGTGCCAGCAGCTTCGACAGGAAAAACTCAGACTATGGCTACACCTTC. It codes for CASSFDRKNSDYGYTF.

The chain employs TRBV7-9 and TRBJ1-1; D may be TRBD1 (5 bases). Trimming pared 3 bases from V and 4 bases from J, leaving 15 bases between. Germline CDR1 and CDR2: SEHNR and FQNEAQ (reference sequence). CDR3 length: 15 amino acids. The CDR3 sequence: CASSLYRDGGTEAFF. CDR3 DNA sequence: TGTGCCAGCAGCTTGTACCGGGACGGGGGCACTGAAGCTTTCTTT. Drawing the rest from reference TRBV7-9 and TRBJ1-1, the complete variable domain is DTGVSQNPRHKITKRGQNVTFRCDPISEHNRLYWYRQTLGQGPEFLTYFQNEAQLEKSRLLSDRFSAERPKGSFSTLEIQRTEQGDSAMYLCASSLYRDGGTEAFFGQGTRLTVV.

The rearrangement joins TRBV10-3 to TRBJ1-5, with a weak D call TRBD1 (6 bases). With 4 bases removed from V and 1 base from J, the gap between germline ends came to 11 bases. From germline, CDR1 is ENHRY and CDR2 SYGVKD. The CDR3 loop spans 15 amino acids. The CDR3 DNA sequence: TGTGCCATCAGTGCACAGGGAGGGAGCAATCAGCCCCAGCATTTT. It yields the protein CAISAQGGSNQPQHF.

CDR3 bases: TGTGCCAGCAGCCCAGGGTCCAGAACCGGGGAGCTGTTTTTT. Translation gives CASSPGSRTGELFF. The genes are TRBV11-2 and TRBJ2-2; tentatively, D is TRBD1 (5 bases). The CDR3 has 14 residues. CDR1 is SGHAT and CDR2 is FQNNGV in the germline V gene. Trimming removed 5 bases from V and 5 bases from J, with 12 bases in between.

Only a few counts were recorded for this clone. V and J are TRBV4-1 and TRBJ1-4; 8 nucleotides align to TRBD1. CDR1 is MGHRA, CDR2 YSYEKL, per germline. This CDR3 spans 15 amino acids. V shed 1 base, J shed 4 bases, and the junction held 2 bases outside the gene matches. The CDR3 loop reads CASSQGQGNNEKLFF. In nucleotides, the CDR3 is TGCGCCAGCAGCCAAGGACAGGGGAATAATGAAAAACTGTTTTTT.

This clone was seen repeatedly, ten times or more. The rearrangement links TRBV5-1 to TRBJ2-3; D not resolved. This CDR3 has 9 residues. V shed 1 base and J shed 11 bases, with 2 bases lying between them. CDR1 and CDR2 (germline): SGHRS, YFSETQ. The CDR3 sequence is CASSLLQYF. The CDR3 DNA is TGCGCCAGCAGCTTGCTGCAGTATTTT.

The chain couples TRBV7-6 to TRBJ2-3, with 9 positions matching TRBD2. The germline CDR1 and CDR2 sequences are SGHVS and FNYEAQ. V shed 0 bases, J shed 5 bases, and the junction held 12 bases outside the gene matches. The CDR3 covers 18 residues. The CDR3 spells CASSLASAGGGGGDTQYF. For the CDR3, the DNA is TGTGCCAGCAGCTTAGCGTCCGCGGGCGGGGGGGGAGGAGATACGCAGTATTTT.

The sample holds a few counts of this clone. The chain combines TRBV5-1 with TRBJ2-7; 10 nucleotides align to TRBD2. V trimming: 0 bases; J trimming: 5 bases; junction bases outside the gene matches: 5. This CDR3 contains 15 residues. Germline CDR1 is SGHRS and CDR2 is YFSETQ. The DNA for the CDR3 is TGCGCCAGCAGCTTGGAGCGGGGGGGCCTGAACGAGCAGTACTTC. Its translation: CASSLERGGLNEQYF.

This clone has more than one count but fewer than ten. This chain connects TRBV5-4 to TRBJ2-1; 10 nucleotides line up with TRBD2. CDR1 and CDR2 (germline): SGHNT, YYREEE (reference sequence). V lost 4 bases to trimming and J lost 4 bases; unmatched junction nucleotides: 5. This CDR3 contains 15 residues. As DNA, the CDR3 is TGTGCCAGCAGCCAGTCTAGCGGGGGATACAATGAGCAGTTCTTC. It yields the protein CASSQSSGGYNEQFF.

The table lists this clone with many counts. CDR3 sequence: CASSRAGTRDEKLFF. In DNA form, the CDR3 reads TGTGCCAGCAGCCGCGCCGGGACACGGGATGAAAAACTGTTTTTT. V and J are TRBV7-9 and TRBJ1-4; tentatively, D is TRBD1 (6 bases). V dropped 5 bases and J dropped 6 bases, with 16 bases sitting between them. The CDR3 contains 15 residues. Germline V CDR1 and CDR2: SEHNR, FQNEAQ (reference sequence).

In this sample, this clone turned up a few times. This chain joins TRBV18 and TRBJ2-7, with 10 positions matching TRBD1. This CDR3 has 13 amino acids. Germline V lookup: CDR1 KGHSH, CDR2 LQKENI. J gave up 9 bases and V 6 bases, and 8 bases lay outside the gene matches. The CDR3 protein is CASSLGTGDVQYF. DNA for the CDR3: TGTGCCAGCTCGCTCGGGACAGGGGACGTGCAGTACTTC.

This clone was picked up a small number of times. In DNA, the CDR3 is TGTGCCAGCAGCCCGAGCATCGGGAACCCTTATGGCTACACCTTC. Amino acid sequence: CASSPSIGNPYGYTF. V is TRBV11-2 and J is TRBJ1-2; D gene unclear. The CDR3 contains 15 residues. In germline, CDR1 is SGHAT, CDR2 FQNNGV. The germline V and J ends were trimmed by 5 bases and 5 bases, with 18 bases remaining between them. Full variable domain (remainder filled in from reference TRBV11-2 and TRBJ1-2): EAGVAQSPRYKIIEKRQSVAFWCNPISGHATLYWYQQILGQGPKLLIQFQNNGVVDDSQLPKDRFSAERLKGVDSTLKIQPAKLEDSAVYLCASSPSIGNPYGYTFGSGTRLTVV.

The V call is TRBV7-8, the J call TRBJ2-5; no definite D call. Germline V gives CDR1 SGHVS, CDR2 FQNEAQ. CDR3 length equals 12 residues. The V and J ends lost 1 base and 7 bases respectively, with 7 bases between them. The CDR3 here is CASSLVSGTQYF. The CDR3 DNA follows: TGTGCCAGCAGCTTAGTTTCGGGGACCCAGTACTTC.

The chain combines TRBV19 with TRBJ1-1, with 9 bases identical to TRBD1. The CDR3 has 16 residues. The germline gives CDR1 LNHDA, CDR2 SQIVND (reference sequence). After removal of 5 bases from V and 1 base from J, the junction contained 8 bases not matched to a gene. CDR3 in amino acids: CASSQDRGGRNTEAFF. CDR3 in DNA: TGTGCCAGTAGTCAGGACAGGGGAGGACGGAACACTGAAGCTTTCTTT.

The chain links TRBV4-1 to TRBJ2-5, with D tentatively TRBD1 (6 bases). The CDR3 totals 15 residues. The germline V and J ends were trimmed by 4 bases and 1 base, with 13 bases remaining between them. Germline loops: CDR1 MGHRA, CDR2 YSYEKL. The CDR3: CASSLIGTPQETQYF. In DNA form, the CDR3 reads TGCGCCAGCAGCCTGATTGGGACACCCCAAGAGACCCAGTACTTC.

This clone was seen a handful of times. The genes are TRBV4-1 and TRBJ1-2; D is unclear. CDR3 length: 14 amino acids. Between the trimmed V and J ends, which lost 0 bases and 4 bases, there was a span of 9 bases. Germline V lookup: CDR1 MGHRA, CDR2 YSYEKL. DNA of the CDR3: TGCGCCAGCAGCCAAGATCAGTTTGCCTATGGCTACACCTTC. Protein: CASSQDQFAYGYTF.

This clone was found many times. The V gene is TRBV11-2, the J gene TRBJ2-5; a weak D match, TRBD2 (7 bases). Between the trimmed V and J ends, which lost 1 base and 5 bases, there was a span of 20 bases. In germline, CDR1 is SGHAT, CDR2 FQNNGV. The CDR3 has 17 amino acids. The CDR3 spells CASSLVRGAGRRETQYF. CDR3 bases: TGTGCCAGCAGCTTAGTTCGGGGGGCGGGCCGTAGGGAGACCCAGTACTTC.

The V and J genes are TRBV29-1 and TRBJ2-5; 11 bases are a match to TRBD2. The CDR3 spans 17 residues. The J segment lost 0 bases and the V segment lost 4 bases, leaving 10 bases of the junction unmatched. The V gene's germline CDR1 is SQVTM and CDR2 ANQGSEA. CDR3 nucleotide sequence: TGCAGCGTTGGGGGCGGCGTGGGACTAGCGGACCAAGAGACCCAGTACTTC. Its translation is CSVGGGVGLADQETQYF.

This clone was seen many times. The CDR3 DNA reads TGTGCCAGCAGTGATCGGGGGACTGCGCGGGAGCCCCAGCATTTT. Translation: CASSDRGTAREPQHF. The rearrangement uses TRBV2 and TRBJ1-5; D might be TRBD1 (5 bases). The CDR3 extends over 15 amino acids. Trimming took off 3 bases at V and 8 bases at J, with 17 bases between the two ends. The V gene's germline CDR1 is SNHLY and CDR2 FYNNEI.

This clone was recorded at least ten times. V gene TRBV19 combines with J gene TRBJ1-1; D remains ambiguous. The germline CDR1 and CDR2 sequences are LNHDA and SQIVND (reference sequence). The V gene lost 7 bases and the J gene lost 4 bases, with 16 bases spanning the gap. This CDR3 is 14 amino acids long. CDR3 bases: TGTGCCAGTAAGGCCCTCGGGTTGAGCACTGAAGCTTTCTTT. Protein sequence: CASKALGLSTEAFF. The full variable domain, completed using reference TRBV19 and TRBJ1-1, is DGGITQSPKYLFRKEGQNVTLSCEQNLNHDAMYWYRQDPGQGLRLIYYSQIVNDFQKGDIAEGYSVSREKKESFPLTVTSAQKNPTAFYLCASKALGLSTEAFFGQGTRLTVV.

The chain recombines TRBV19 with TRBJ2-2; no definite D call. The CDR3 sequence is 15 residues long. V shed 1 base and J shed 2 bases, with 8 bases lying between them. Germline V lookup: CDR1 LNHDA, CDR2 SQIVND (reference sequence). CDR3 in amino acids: CASSIAHTNTGELFF. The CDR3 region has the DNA TGTGCCAGTAGTATAGCGCATACAAACACCGGGGAGCTGTTTTTT.

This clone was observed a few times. The CDR3 nucleotides read TGTGCCCGGGGGGGTTGGGCCACCCTCCACTTT. Translating gives CARGGWATLHF. The chain uses TRBV21-1 and TRBJ1-6. TRBV21-1 is tagged as a pseudogene. The CDR3 contains 11 residues.

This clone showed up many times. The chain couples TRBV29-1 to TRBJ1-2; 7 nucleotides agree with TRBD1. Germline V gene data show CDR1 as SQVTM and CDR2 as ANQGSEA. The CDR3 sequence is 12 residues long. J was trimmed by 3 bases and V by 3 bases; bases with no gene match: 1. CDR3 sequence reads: CSVDGQDYGYTF. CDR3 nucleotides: TGCAGCGTTGACGGACAGGACTATGGCTACACCTTC.

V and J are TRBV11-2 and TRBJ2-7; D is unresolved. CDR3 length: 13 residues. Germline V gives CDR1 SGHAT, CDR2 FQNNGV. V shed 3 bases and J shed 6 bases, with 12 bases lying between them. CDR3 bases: TGTGCCAGCAGCTTCGACGAGCCGGGCGAGCAGTACTTC. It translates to CASSFDEPGEQYF.